Each of the 5 T cell receptor beta chains below was sequenced from the same sample in a study of OX40 agonist ivuxolimab in advanced cancers. Assay used: immunoSEQ multiplex PCR; TCRdb lists only in-frame clones, some missing. The sample has about 98,000 clones, around nine tenths seen once. The sequencing here drew on CD4+ or CD8+ T cells sorted from blood, taken in a trial of the OX40 agonist ivuxolimab. The receptors shown here come from an adult with an advanced solid tumor such as melanoma, head and neck, liver or kidney cancer.

The rearrangement uses TRBV5-4 and TRBJ2-2; D not resolved. The CDR3 has 14 residues. V gave up 3 bases and J gave up 3 bases, with 9 bases separating them. Germline CDR1 is SGHNT and CDR2 is YYREEE (reference sequence). CDR3 nucleotide sequence: TGTGCCAGCAGCTCCCCAATCGACACCGGGGAGCTGTTTTTT. It translates to CASSSPIDTGELFF.

The chain recombines TRBV27 with TRBJ1-2; D is perhaps TRBD1 (6 bases). V was trimmed by 6 bases and J by 7 bases, leaving 15 bases between them. The CDR3 has 13 residues. Germline CDR1 MNHEY, CDR2 SMNVEV (reference sequence). The CDR3 region is CASSPTRGGGYTF. CDR3 sequence (DNA): TGTGCCAGCAGCCCTACAAGAGGGGGTGGCTACACCTTC.

The chain recombines TRBV9 with TRBJ2-1; D may be TRBD1 (6 bases). V dropped 4 bases and J dropped 8 bases, with 13 bases sitting between them. Germline assignment: CDR1 SGDLS and CDR2 YYNGEE. This CDR3 has 13 amino acids. The DNA of the CDR3 is TGTGCCAGCAGCTCACGACAGGCAGATGAGCAGTTCTTC. Translated: CASSSRQADEQFF.

V is TRBV28 and J is TRBJ2-3; 8 bases match TRBD1. CDR1 is MDHEN, CDR2 SYDVKM, per germline. V lost 7 bases to trimming and J lost 2 bases; unmatched junction nucleotides: 5. CDR3 length: 14 amino acids. CDR3 bases: TGTGCCAGCACGGGACAGGTCAACACAGATACGCAGTATTTT. Residues: CASTGQVNTDTQYF.

The chain recombines TRBV5-6 with TRBJ2-2; D may be TRBD2 (6 bases). The CDR3 covers 17 residues. Germline lookup yields CDR1 SGHDT and CDR2 YYEEEE. Trimming left V 3 bases short and J 1 base short, with 16 bases between. The CDR3 DNA is TGTGCCAGCAGCTCCCTTTCGCTAGCGCAGAACACCGGGGAGCTGTTTTTT. Amino acid sequence: CASSSLSLAQNTGELFF.